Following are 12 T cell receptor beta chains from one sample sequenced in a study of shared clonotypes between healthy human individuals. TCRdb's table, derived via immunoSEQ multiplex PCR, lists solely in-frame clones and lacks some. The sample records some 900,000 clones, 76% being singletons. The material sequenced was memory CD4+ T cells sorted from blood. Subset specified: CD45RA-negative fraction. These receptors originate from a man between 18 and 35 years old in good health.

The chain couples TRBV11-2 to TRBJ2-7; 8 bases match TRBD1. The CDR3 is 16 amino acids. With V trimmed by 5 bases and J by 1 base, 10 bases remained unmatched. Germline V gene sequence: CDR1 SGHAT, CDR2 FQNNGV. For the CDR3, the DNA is TGTGCCAGCAGCAATAGCGGCCGGGACAGGTCCTACGAGCAGTACTTC. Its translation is CASSNSGRDRSYEQYF.

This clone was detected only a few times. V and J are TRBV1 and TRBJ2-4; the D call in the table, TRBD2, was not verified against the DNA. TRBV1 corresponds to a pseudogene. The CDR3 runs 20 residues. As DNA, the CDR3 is TGCACCAGCAGCCAAGGGAGACTAGCGGGGGGTCGACTAGCCAAAAACATTCAGTACTTC. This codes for CTSSQGRLAGGRLAKNIQYF.

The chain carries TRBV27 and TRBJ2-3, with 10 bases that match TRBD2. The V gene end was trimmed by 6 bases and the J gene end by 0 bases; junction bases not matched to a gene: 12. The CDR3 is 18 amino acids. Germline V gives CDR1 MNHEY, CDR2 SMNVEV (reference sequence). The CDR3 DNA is TGTGCCAGCAGCAAAGGGGCTAGCGGGGGCCTGAGCACAGATACGCAGTATTTT. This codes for CASSKGASGGLSTDTQYF.

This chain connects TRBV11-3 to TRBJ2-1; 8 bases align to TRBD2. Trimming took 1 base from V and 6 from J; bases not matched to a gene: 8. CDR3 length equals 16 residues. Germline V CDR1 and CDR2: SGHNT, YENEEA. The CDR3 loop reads CASSLAGGSGPNEQFF. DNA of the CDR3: TGTGCCAGCAGCTTAGCGGGGGGGTCCGGTCCCAATGAGCAGTTCTTC.

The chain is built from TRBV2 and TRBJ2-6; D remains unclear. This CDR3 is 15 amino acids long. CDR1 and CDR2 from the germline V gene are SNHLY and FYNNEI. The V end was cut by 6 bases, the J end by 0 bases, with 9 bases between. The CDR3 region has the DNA TGTGCCAGCAGCGTCAAGAGCTCTGGGGCCAACGTCCTGACTTTC. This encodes CASSVKSSGANVLTF.

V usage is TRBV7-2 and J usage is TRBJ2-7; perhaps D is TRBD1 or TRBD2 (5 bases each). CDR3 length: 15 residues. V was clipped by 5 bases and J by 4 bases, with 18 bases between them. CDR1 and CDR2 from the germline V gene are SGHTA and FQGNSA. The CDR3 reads CASSGGPPVSYEQYF. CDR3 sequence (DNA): TGTGCCAGCAGCGGGGGACCGCCAGTCTCTTACGAGCAGTACTTC.

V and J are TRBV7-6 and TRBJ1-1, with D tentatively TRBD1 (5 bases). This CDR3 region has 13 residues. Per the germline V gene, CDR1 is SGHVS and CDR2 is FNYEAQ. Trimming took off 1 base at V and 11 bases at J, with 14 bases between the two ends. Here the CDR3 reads CASSLGEGERAFF. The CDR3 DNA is TGTGCCAGCAGCTTAGGTGAAGGGGAACGGGCTTTCTTT.

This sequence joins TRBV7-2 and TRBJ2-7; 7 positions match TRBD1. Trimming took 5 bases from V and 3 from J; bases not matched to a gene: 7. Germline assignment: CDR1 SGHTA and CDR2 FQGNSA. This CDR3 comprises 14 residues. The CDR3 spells CASSLQTGNYEQYF. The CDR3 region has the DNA TGTGCCAGCAGCCTCCAGACAGGGAACTACGAGCAGTACTTC.

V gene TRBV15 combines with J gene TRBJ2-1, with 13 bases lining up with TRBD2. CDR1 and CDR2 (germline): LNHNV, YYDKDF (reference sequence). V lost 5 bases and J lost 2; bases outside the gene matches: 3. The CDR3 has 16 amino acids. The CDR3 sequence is CATSGTSGDAYNEQFF. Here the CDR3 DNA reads TGTGCCACCAGCGGGACTAGCGGGGATGCCTACAATGAGCAGTTCTTC.

As DNA, the CDR3 is TGTGCCAGCAGTGACTCGGAGACAGGGGGCGCGGATGGCTACACCTTC. This sequence encodes CASSDSETGGADGYTF. V and J are TRBV6-4 and TRBJ1-2, with 10 positions matching TRBD1. This CDR3 region has 16 residues. With V trimmed by 0 bases and J by 6 bases, 7 bases remained unmatched. Germline-derived CDR1 and CDR2 are MRHNA and SNTAGT.

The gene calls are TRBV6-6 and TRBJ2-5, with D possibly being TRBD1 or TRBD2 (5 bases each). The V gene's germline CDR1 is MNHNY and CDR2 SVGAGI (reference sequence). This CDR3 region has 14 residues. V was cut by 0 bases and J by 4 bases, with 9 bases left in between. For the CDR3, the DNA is TGTGCCAGCAGTTACTCTTCGGGGACAGAGACCCAGTACTTC. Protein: CASSYSSGTETQYF.

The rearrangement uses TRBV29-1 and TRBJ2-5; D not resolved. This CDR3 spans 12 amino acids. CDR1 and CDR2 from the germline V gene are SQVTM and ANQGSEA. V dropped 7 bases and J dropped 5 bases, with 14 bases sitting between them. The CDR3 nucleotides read TGCAGCGAGGTCCGGGTTTGGGAGACCCAGTACTTC. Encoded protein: CSEVRVWETQYF. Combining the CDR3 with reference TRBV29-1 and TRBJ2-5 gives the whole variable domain SAVISQKPSRDICQRGTSLTIQCQVDSQVTMMFWYRQQPGQSLTLIATANQGSEATYESGFVIDKFPISRPNLTFSTLTVSNMSPEDSSIYLCSEVRVWETQYFGPGTRLLVL.